A single sample gave rise to the 26 T cell receptor beta chains below, sequenced in a study of cytomegalovirus exposure and HLA in healthy donors. PCR used 60 Vbeta primers and 13 Jbeta primers. Clones were read by immunoSEQ multiplex PCR, and TCRdb kept only the in-frame ones, dropping some. The repertoire holds 100,000 to 150,000 clones, with roughly four fifths as singletons. The specimen sequenced was PBMCs. Every receptor here comes from a woman between 45 and 65 years old in good health and CMV-seropositive.

The chain links TRBV2 to TRBJ1-1, with D perhaps TRBD1 (5 bases). CDR1 is SNHLY and CDR2 is FYNNEI in the germline V gene. V gave up 5 bases and J gave up 1 base, with 8 bases separating them. The CDR3 contains 13 residues. This CDR3 is CASSFDRNTEAFF. CDR3 bases: TGTGCCAGCAGTTTTGACAGGAACACTGAAGCTTTCTTT. The whole variable domain, remainder taken from reference TRBV2 and TRBJ1-1, is EPEVTQTPSHQVTQMGQEVILRCVPISNHLYFYWYRQILGQKVEFLVSFYNNEISEKSEIFDDQFSVERPDGSNFTLKIRSTKLEDSAMYFCASSFDRNTEAFFGQGTRLTVV.

The rearrangement joins TRBV28 to TRBJ1-1, with 9 bases matching TRBD1. The CDR3 totals 14 residues. Losses at the gene ends were 6 bases for V and 5 bases for J; bases not matched to a gene: 7. Germline lookup yields CDR1 MDHEN and CDR2 SYDVKM. The CDR3 nucleotides are TGTGCCAGCAGCTCGGACAGGGGTGGGACTGAAGCTTTCTTT. The encoded protein is CASSSDRGGTEAFF.

This chain joins TRBV9 and TRBJ1-6, with D possibly matching TRBD1 (5 bases). From germline, CDR1 is SGDLS and CDR2 YYNGEE. The CDR3 has 15 amino acids. The ends were cut back, 2 bases at V and 2 bases at J, with 8 bases in the middle. CDR3 protein: CASSVGGTYNSPLHF. Here the CDR3 DNA reads TGTGCCAGCAGCGTGGGGGGAACCTATAATTCACCCCTCCACTTT.

This clone was observed a handful of times. The chain employs TRBV6-1 and TRBJ1-5; D remains unclear. CDR3 length: 14 residues. V shed 2 bases and J shed 7 bases, with 12 bases lying between them. The germline gives CDR1 MNHNS, CDR2 SASEGT. CDR3 bases: TGTGCCAGCAGTGAACCGGGTAGGGAGCAGCCCCAGCATTTT. Translation gives CASSEPGREQPQHF.

The rearrangement links TRBV28 to TRBJ2-1; tentatively, D is TRBD2 (5 bases). CDR1 is MDHEN and CDR2 is SYDVKM in the germline V gene. The CDR3 contains 16 residues. Trimming pared 5 bases from V and 0 bases from J, leaving 14 bases between. The CDR3 region has the DNA TGTGCCAGCAGTGCCCTCCTAGCTAGCTCCTACAATGAGCAGTTCTTC. Translation gives CASSALLASSYNEQFF.

The J gene is TRBJ2-1, the V gene TRBV10-3; possible D gene TRBD2, 6 bases. Germline assignment: CDR1 ENHRY and CDR2 SYGVKD. The CDR3 extends over 16 amino acids. Trimming pared 0 bases from V and 8 bases from J, leaving 17 bases between. CDR3 protein: CAISESVSGRLHEQFF. CDR3 coding DNA: TGTGCCATCAGTGAGTCGGTCAGCGGGCGACTCCATGAGCAGTTCTTC.

DNA of the CDR3: TGCGCCAGCAGCTCCGGGACTCCACTTGCTACGCAGTATTTT. Its protein is CASSSGTPLATQYF. The chain links TRBV5-1 to TRBJ2-3; possible D gene TRBD2, 6 bases. The CDR3 sequence is 14 residues long. Trimming removed 3 bases from V and 8 bases from J, with 16 bases in between. Per germline, CDR1 SGHRS and CDR2 YFSETQ.

The rearrangement links TRBV7-2 to TRBJ1-2; TRBD1 matches at 9 bases. The CDR3 length is 14 residues. The germline V gene encodes CDR1 SGHTA and CDR2 FQGNSA. V lost 5 bases to trimming and J lost 5 bases; unmatched junction nucleotides: 6. This CDR3 reads CASSAGQGFYGYTF. The CDR3 coding sequence is TGTGCCAGCAGCGCGGGACAGGGTTTTTATGGCTACACCTTC.

The V call is TRBV6-6, the J call TRBJ2-5, with TRBD1 matching over 7 bases. CDR3 length: 15 amino acids. Germline V gene data show CDR1 as MNHNY and CDR2 as SVGAGI (reference sequence). V lost 6 bases, J lost 2 bases, and 9 bases stayed unmatched. The CDR3 DNA follows: TGTGCCAGCAGCGAGAAACGGGGACAGCAAGAGACCCAGTACTTC. Translation gives CASSEKRGQQETQYF.

This rearrangement joins TRBV7-9 to TRBJ2-5, with 10 bases lining up with TRBD1. Germline loops: CDR1 SEHNR, CDR2 FQNEAQ (reference sequence). With 1 base clipped from V and 4 bases from J, the junction kept 3 bases outside the gene matches. The CDR3 is 15 amino acids. CDR3 coding DNA: TGTGCCAGCAGCTTAGGACAGGGGGCGCTAGAGACCCAGTACTTC. Protein product: CASSLGQGALETQYF.

This clone was seen a handful of times. J is TRBJ2-5 and V is TRBV6-5, with 9 bases lining up with TRBD2. Germline V gene data show CDR1 as MNHEY and CDR2 as SVGAGI. The V and J ends lost 0 bases and 3 bases, in that order; junction bases with no gene match: 2. The CDR3 sequence is 15 residues long. The CDR3 loop is CASSYSSGGKETQYF. The CDR3 DNA reads as TGTGCCAGCAGTTACTCGAGCGGGGGGAAAGAGACCCAGTACTTC.

This clone was seen a single time. This sequence joins TRBV2 and TRBJ1-1, with D uncertain. Germline CDR1 is SNHLY and CDR2 is FYNNEI. The CDR3 has 14 residues. Trimming pared 8 bases from V and 1 base from J, leaving 14 bases between. The CDR3: CASSSTRKNTEAFF. As DNA, the CDR3 is TGTGCCAGCTCTTCTACTCGAAAGAACACTGAAGCTTTCTTT.

This clone was found a few times. The chain recombines TRBV5-5 with TRBJ1-2; no reliable D call. CDR1 is SGHKS and CDR2 is YYEKEE in the germline V gene (reference sequence). This CDR3 comprises 14 residues. V was trimmed by 1 base and J by 2 bases, leaving 9 bases between them. The DNA of the CDR3 is TGTGCCAGCAGCTTGCTTGTGGAGAACTATGGCTACACCTTC. It specifies CASSLLVENYGYTF.

This clone was picked up one time. The chain combines TRBV5-1 with TRBJ2-3; 7 bases fit TRBD1. This CDR3 has 16 amino acids. In germline, CDR1 is SGHRS, CDR2 YFSETQ. V lost 3 bases to trimming and J lost 1 base; unmatched junction nucleotides: 8. Here the CDR3 DNA reads TGCGCCAGCAGCTATGCGACAGGGTCTCGCACAGATACGCAGTATTTT. It is translated as CASSYATGSRTDTQYF.

The J gene is TRBJ1-2, the V gene TRBV27, with 7 bases that match TRBD1. This CDR3 region has 14 residues. CDR1 and CDR2 from the germline V gene are MNHEY and SMNVEV (reference sequence). J lost 5 bases, V lost 6 bases, and 9 bases had no gene match. The CDR3 DNA reads TGTGCCAGCAGAGGCAGAGGGGGCGCGTATGGCTACACCTTC. This sequence encodes CASRGRGGAYGYTF.

V and J are TRBV27 and TRBJ2-3, with 11 nucleotides matching TRBD2. The V gene end was trimmed by 2 bases and the J gene end by 5 bases; junction bases not matched to a gene: 3. The CDR3 consists of 15 residues. CDR1 and CDR2 from the germline V gene are MNHEY and SMNVEV (reference sequence). The CDR3 region has the DNA TGTGCCAGCAGTTTAGTAGCGGGGGGGCGAGATACGCAGTATTTT. Residues: CASSLVAGGRDTQYF.

In DNA form, the CDR3 reads TGTGCCAGCAGCGTCCGAGGAATTAGGGGACACAACTATGGCTACACCTTC. Its protein product is CASSVRGIRGHNYGYTF. The V gene is TRBV13, the J gene TRBJ1-2; tentative D call: TRBD1 (6 bases). Germline-derived CDR1 and CDR2 are PRHDT and FYEKMQ (reference sequence). The V and J ends lost 5 bases and 2 bases respectively, with 21 bases between them. CDR3 length: 17 amino acids.

The V gene is TRBV9, the J gene TRBJ2-1; perhaps TRBD1 as D (6 bases). Per germline, CDR1 SGDLS and CDR2 YYNGEE. The CDR3 extends over 16 amino acids. V dropped 3 bases and J dropped 4 bases, with 17 bases sitting between them. The CDR3 reads CASSALPGARYNEQFF. The DNA for the CDR3 is TGTGCCAGCAGCGCCCTTCCAGGGGCAAGGTACAATGAGCAGTTCTTC.

The chain carries TRBV5-1 and TRBJ2-7, with D unresolved. Germline CDR1 and CDR2: SGHRS and YFSETQ. This CDR3 is 13 amino acids long. Trimming left V 1 base short and J 5 bases short, with 10 bases between. CDR3 amino acids: CASSLSSLDEQYF. The CDR3 region has the DNA TGCGCCAGCAGCTTGTCTTCGTTAGACGAGCAGTACTTC.

The count of this clone is one. The J gene is TRBJ2-5, the V gene TRBV6-5; TRBD2 agrees at 8 bases. This CDR3 comprises 16 residues. In germline, CDR1 is MNHEY, CDR2 SVGAGI. J lost 2 bases, V lost 2 bases, and 7 bases had no gene match. CDR3 nucleotide sequence: TGTGCCAGCAGTTACGGGACGCGGGGGGCTCAAGAGACCCAGTACTTC. Its protein product is CASSYGTRGAQETQYF.

This clone is medium-sized (0.01 to 0.1%) in the sample. This chain links TRBV27 with TRBJ2-7, with 7 bases aligning to TRBD1. This CDR3 comprises 16 residues. J gave up 0 bases and V 0 bases, and 5 bases lay outside the gene matches. Germline CDR1 and CDR2: MNHEY and SMNVEV (reference sequence). CDR3 region: CASSLSAGTASYEQYF. The CDR3 nucleotides are TGTGCCAGCAGTTTATCGGCCGGGACAGCCTCCTACGAGCAGTACTTC.

The chain couples TRBV5-1 to TRBJ2-5, with 7 bases aligning to TRBD1. Germline values: CDR1 SGHRS, CDR2 YFSETQ. Trimming removed 2 bases from V and 0 bases from J; junction bases left unmatched: 10. The CDR3 covers 17 residues. CDR3: CASSLWTGELYQETQYF. CDR3 nucleotides: TGCGCCAGCAGCTTATGGACAGGAGAGCTGTACCAAGAGACCCAGTACTTC.

V usage is TRBV10-2 and J usage is TRBJ2-7, with D maybe TRBD1 (5 bases). The CDR3 totals 13 residues. Germline values: CDR1 WSHSY, CDR2 SAAADI. V dropped 6 bases and J dropped 5 bases, with 14 bases sitting between them. Written as DNA, the CDR3 is TGCGCCAGCAGGAGGCAGGGTGACGACGAGCAGTACTTC. The encoded protein is CASRRQGDDEQYF.

The table lists this clone with a few counts. The V call is TRBV2, the J call TRBJ2-1; 7 nucleotides line up with TRBD2. This CDR3 spans 15 amino acids. Germline assignment: CDR1 SNHLY and CDR2 FYNNEI. The V segment lost 6 bases and the J segment 1 base; nucleotides outside the gene matches: 6. The CDR3 region is CASSILAVSYNEQFF. CDR3 DNA: TGTGCCAGCAGCATCCTAGCGGTGTCCTACAATGAGCAGTTCTTC.

The chain links TRBV20-1 to TRBJ1-6; D gene uncertain. The CDR3 runs to 11 residues. V was shortened by 4 bases and J by 12 bases, with 10 bases between the two germline ends. The V gene's germline CDR1 is DFQATT and CDR2 SNEGSKA (reference sequence). In DNA form, the CDR3 reads TGCAGTGCTACCGGGGAAGGACCCCTCCACTTT. Amino acids: CSATGEGPLHF.

The chain has TRBV5-1 and TRBJ1-4, with TRBD1 matching over 7 bases. Trimming removed 9 bases from V and 5 bases from J; junction bases left unmatched: 10. Germline V gene sequence: CDR1 SGHRS, CDR2 YFSETQ. CDR3 length equals 14 residues. The CDR3 region is CANTLQGLNEKLFF. The CDR3 DNA reads TGCGCCAACACCCTACAGGGGTTAAATGAAAAACTGTTTTTT.